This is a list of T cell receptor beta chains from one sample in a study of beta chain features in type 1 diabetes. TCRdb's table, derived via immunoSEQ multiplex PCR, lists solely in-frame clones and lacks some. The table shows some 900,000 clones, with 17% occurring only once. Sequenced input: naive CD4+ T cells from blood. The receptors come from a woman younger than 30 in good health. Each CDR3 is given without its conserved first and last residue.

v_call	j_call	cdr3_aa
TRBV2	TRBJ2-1	ASSERSYTYNEQF
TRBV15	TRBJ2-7	ATSRELTGTRYEQY
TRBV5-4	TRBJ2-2	ASSESITNTGELF
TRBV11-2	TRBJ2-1	ASSSSGRYNEQF
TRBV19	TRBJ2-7	ASSIGQGYEQY
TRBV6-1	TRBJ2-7	ASSHTGNYEQY
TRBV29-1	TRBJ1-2	SADGNYGYT
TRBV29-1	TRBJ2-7	SVAGGTLYEQY
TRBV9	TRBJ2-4	ASSTSGGGYIQY
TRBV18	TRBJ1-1	ASSPATVGWTEAF
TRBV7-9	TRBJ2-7	ASSSGTYEQY
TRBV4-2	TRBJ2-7	ASSQERDRGYEQY
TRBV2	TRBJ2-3	ASIPRGSVSDTQY
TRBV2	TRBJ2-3	ASRAGLHRGTQY
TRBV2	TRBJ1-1	ASSEGWTEAF
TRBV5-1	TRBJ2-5	ASSRQGTQETQY
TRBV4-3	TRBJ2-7	ASSQEIGAYEQY
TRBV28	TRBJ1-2	ASSTSPGWGYT
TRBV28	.	ASSRDRVYGEQF
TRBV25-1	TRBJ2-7	ASSEVGTASYEQY
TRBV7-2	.	ASSLAWDSTYEQY
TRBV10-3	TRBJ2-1	AISGGLVGTVEQF
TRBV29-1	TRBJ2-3	SVEDPTLSWDGGQY
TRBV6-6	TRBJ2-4	ASSRREGENIQY
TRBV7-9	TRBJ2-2	ASSLVVWRSTGELF
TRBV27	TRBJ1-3	ASRPGTTSGNTIY
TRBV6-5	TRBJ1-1	ASSYSTSLNTEAF
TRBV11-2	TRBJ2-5	ASSLGITMEKTQY
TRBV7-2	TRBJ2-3	ASSLLLGPADTQY
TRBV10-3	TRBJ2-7	AIRRGGDSSYEQY